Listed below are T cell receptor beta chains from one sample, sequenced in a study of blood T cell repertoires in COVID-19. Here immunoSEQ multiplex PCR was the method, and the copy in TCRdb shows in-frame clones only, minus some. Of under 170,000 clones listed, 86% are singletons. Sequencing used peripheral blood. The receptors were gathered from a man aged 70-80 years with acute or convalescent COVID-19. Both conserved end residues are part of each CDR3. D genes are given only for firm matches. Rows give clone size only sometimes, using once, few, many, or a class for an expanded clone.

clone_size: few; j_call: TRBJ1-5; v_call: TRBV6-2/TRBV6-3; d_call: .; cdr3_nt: TGTGCCAGCAGTTACGCAAGTTCCCTTAGTAATCAGCCCCAGCATTTT; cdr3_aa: CASSYASSLSNQPQHF
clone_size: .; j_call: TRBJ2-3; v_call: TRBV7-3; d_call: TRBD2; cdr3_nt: TGTGCCAGCAGCTTAGAGCCCCTAGCGGGAGGAATAGATACGCAGTATTTT; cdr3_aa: CASSLEPLAGGIDTQYF
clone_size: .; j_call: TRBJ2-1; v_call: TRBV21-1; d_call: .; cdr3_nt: TGTGCCAGCAGCAAAGGATGGGCTAGCGGAGGCTACAATGAGCAGTTCTTC; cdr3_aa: CASSKGWASGGYNEQFF
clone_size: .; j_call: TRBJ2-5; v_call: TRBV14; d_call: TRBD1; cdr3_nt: TGTGCCAGCAGCCGCTTTGGACAGGGGGCAAGAGAGACCCAGTACTTC; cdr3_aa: CASSRFGQGARETQYF
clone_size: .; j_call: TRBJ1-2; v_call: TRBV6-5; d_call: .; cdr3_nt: TGTGCCAGCAGTTCCCGGGCGGGGGGATTTGGCTACACCTTC; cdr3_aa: CASSSRAGGFGYTF
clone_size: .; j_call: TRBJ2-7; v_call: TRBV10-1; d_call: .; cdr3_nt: TGCGCCACCCAAGGACAGTCCTACGAGCAGTACTTC; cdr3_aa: CATQGQSYEQYF
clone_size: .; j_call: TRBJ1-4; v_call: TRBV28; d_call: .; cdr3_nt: TGTGCCAGCCGACCCACTCTGACGGGGAGGGCTAATGAAAAACTGTTTTTT; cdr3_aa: CASRPTLTGRANEKLFF
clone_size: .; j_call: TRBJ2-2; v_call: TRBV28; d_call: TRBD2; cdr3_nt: TGTGCCAGCAGTTTATTTCCCCAATTAGCGGGAAACACCGGGGAGCTGTTTTTT; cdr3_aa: CASSLFPQLAGNTGELFF
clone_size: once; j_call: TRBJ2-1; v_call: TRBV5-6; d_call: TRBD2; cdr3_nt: TGTGCCAGCAGCTTACTAGCGGGACTAGGAGAGCAGTTCTTC; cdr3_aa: CASSLLAGLGEQFF
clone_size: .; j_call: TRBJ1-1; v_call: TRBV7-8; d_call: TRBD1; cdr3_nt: TGTGCCAGCAGCCAGACAGGGGCCCCGAACACTGAAGCTTTCTTT; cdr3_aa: CASSQTGAPNTEAFF
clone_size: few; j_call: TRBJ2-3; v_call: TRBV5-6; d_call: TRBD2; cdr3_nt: TGTGCCAGCAGCGGGACTAGCGGGAGCACAGATACGCAGTATTTT; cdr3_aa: CASSGTSGSTDTQYF
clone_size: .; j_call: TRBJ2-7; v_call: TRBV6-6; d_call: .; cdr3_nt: TGTGCCAGCAGTCCCGACACCTACGAGCAGTACTTC; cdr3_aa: CASSPDTYEQYF
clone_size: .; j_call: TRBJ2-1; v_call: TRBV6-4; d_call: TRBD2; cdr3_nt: TGTGCCAGCAGTGATTCGGGGGGCTACAATGAGCAGTTCTTC; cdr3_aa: CASSDSGGYNEQFF
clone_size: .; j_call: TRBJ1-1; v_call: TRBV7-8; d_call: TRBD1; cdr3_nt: TGTGCCAGCAGCTTTCGACAGGGTGGACGAGAAGGAGCTTTCTTT; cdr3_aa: CASSFRQGGREGAFF
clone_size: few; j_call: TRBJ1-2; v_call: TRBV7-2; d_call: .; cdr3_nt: TGTGCCAGCAGTTTACCCGGAGTTTGGGAGGGCTACACCTTC; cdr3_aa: CASSLPGVWEGYTF
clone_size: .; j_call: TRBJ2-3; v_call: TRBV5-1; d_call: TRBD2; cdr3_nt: TGCGCCAGCAAGACCGCGGGAGGCCCGGGAGATACGCAGTATTTT; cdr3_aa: CASKTAGGPGDTQYF
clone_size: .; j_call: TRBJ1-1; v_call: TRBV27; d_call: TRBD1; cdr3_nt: TGTGCCAGCAGTTTATTGTCAGGGGGCGGCACTGAAGCTTTCTTT; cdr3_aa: CASSLLSGGGTEAFF
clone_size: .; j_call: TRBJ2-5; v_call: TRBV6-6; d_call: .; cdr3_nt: TGTGCCAGCAGTTACGAGACAGACTTGATAGAGACCCAGTACTTC; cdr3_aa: CASSYETDLIETQYF
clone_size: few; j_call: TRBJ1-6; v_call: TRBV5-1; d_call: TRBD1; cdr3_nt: TGCGCCAGCAGCTCAGGGCGGGACAGCTATAATTCACCCCTCCACTTT; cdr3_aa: CASSSGRDSYNSPLHF
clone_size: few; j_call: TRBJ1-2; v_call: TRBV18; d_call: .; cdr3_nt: TGTGCCAGCTCACCTCTGGGCGGAGGCGAGAGCGGCTACACCTTC; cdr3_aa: CASSPLGGGESGYTF
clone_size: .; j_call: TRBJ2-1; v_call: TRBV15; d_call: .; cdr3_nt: TGTGCCACCAGCATATACAGGAATGAGCAGTTCTTC; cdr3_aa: CATSIYRNEQFF
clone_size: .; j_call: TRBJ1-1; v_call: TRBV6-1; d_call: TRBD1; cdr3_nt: TGTGCCAGCAGTGACAGGGGGCAGGGCCCTGAAGCTTTCTTT; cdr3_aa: CASSDRGQGPEAFF
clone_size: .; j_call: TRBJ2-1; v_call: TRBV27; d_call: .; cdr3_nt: TGTGCCAGCAGTCCCCGAGATCCCGACAATGAGCAGTTCTTC; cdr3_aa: CASSPRDPDNEQFF
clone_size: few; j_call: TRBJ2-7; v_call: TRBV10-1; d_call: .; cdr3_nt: TGCGCCAGTACCGGGACTGGGCCCTACGAGCAGTACTTC; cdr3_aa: CASTGTGPYEQYF
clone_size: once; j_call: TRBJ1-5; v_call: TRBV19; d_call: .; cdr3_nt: TGTGCCAGTAGTATAGAAACAGGCCGTCAGCCCCAGCATTTT; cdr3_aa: CASSIETGRQPQHF
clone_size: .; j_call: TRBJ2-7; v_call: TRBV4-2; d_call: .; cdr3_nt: TGTGCCAGCAGCCAAGATCTCAACGGTTTGGGGCCCCTCGAGCAGTACTTC; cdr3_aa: CASSQDLNGLGPLEQYF
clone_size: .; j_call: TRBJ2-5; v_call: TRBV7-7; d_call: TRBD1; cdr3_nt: TGTGCTAGCAGTCAGACAGGGTTGGGAGAGACCCAGTACTTC; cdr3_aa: CASSQTGLGETQYF
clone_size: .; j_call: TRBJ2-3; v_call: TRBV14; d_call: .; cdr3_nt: TGTGCCGGCAGGCCGGGACTTCCAACGGATACGCAGTATTTT; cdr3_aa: CAGRPGLPTDTQYF
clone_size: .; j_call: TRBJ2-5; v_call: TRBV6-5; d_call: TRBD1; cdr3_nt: TGTGCCAGCAGTTACGGCCAGGGGGCCCAAGAGACCCAGTACTTC; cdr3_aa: CASSYGQGAQETQYF
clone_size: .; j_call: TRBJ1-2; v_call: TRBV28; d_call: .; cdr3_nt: TGTGCCAGCACCTCCCAGGACTGGTCCTATGGCTACACCTTC; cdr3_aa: CASTSQDWSYGYTF
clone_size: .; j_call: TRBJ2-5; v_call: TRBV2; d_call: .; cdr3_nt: TGTGCCAGCAGTGAAGTAGGACTACCAACCCAAGAGACCCAGTACTTC; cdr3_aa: CASSEVGLPTQETQYF
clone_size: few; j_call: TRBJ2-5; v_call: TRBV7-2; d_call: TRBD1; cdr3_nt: TGTGCCAGCAGCTTAGAGGCAGGGGGCGCGGGAGAGACCCAGTACTTC; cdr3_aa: CASSLEAGGAGETQYF
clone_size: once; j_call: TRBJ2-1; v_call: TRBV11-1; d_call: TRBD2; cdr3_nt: TGTGCCAGCAGAAGTCTAGCGGAGCCCTACAATGAGCAGTTCTTC; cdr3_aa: CASRSLAEPYNEQFF
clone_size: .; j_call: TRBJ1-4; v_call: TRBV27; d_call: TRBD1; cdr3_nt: TGTGCCAGCAGTGTCCTACAGGGGGCGCCTGAAAAACTGTTTTTT; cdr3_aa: CASSVLQGAPEKLFF
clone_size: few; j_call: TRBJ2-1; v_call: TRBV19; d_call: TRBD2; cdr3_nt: TGTGCCAGTCAACTGCTAGCGGGAGGGGGAAGTGAGCAGTTCTTC; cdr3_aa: CASQLLAGGGSEQFF
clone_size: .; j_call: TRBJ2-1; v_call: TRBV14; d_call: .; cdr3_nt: TGTGCCAGCAGCCAAGTGTTAGCGTTACCCTACAATGAGCAGTTCTTC; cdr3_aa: CASSQVLALPYNEQFF
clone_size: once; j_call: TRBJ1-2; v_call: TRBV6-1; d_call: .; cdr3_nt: TGTGCCAGCAGTGAAATCCGGTCCTATGGCTACACCTTC; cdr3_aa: CASSEIRSYGYTF
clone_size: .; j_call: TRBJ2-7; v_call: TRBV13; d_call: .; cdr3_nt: TGTGCCAGCAGCCTAAAGCCCAGCGGCTACGAGCAGTACTTC; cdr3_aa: CASSLKPSGYEQYF
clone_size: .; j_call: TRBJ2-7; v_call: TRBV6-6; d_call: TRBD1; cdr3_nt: TGTGCCAGCCATGACGGACAGGGGCGCTACGAGCAGTACTTC; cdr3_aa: CASHDGQGRYEQYF
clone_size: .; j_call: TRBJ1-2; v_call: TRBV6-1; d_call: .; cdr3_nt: TGTGCCAGCAGTGAAATTCGGTGGGGGGGTTATGGCTACACCTTC; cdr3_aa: CASSEIRWGGYGYTF
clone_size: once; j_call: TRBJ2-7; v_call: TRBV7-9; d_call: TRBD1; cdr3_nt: TGTGCCAGCAGCCAGCGACAGGGCGGCGAGCAGTACTTC; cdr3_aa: CASSQRQGGEQYF
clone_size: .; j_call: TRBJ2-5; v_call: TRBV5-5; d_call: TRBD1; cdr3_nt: TGTGCCAGCAGCCCGGGACAGGTTGTTCAAGAGACCCAGTACTTC; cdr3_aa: CASSPGQVVQETQYF
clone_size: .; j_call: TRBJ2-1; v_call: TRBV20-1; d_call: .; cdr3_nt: TGCAGTGCTAAGTCGGGGTTCTTC; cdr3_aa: CSAKSGFF
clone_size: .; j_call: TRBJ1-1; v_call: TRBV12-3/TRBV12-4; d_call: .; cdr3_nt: TGTGCCAGCAGCGAGAAACCAATTGAAGCTTTCTTT; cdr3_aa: CASSEKPIEAFF
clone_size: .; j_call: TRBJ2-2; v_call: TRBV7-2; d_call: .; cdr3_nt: TGTGCCAGCAGCTTAGAAGGGGGGAGGGCTTTTGGGGAGCTGTTTTTT; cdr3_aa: CASSLEGGRAFGELFF
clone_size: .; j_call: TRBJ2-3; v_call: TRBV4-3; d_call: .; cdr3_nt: TGCGCCAGCAGCCAACGTCAGGGTAGTGGCACAGATACGCAGTATTTT; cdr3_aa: CASSQRQGSGTDTQYF
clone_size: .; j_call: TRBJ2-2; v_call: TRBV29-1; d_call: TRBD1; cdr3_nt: TGCAGCTCACAGGGGAGCACCGGGGAGCTGTTTTTT; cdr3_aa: CSSQGSTGELFF
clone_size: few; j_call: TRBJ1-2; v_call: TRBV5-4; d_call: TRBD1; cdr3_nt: TGTGCCAGCAGCTTGTTAGGGACAGGGGGTGGCTACACCTTC; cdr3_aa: CASSLLGTGGGYTF
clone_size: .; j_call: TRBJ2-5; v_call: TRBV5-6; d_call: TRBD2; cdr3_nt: TGTGCCAGCAGCTTGGGACTAGCGGGGGTTCGAGAGACCCAGTACTTC; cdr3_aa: CASSLGLAGVRETQYF
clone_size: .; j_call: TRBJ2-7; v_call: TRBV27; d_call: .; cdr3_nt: TGTGCCAGCCGCCCAGGGGAGTGGGCCGAGCAGTACTTC; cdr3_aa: CASRPGEWAEQYF
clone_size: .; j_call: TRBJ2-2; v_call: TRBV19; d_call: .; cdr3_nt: TGTGCCAGTAAGGGACAACTAAACACCGGGGAGCTGTTTTTT; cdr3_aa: CASKGQLNTGELFF
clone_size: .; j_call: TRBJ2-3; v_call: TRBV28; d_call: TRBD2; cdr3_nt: TGTGCCAGCAGTTTGAGCGGGACCGGCACAGATACGCAGTATTTT; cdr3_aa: CASSLSGTGTDTQYF
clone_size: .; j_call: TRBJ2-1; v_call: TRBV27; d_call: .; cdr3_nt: TGTGCCAGCAGTTTCCAAATTACTCCGTGGGCGGGGAATGAGCAGTTCTTC; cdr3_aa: CASSFQITPWAGNEQFF
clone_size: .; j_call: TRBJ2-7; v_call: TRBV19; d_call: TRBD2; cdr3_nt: TGTGCCAGAAGGGGCAGGGGGACTAGCGGGACCTACGAGCAGTACTTC; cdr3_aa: CARRGRGTSGTYEQYF
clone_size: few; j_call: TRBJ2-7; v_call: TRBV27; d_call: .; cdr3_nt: TGTGCCAGCAGTTACGGGAGTTTCAGCTACGAGCAGTACTTC; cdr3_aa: CASSYGSFSYEQYF